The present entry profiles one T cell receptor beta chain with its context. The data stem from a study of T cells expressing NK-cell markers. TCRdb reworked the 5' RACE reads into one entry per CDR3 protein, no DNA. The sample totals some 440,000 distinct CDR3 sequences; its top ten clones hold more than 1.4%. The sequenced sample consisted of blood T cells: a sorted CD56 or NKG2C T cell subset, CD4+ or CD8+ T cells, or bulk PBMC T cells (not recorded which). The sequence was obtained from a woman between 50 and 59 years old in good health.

The CDR3 sequence is CASSQEGSHPKQYF. The genes are TRBV3-1 and TRBJ2-4; absent DNA, TCRdb's TRBD1 call cannot be checked. The germline CDR1 and CDR2 sequences are LGHDT and YNNKEL (reference sequence). The CDR3 runs 14 residues. Full variable domain (rest looked up from reference TRBV3-1 and TRBJ2-4): DTAVSQTPKYLVTQMGNDKSIKCEQNLGHDTMYWYKQDSKKFLKIMFSYNNKELIINETVPNRFSPKSPDKAHLNLHINSLELGDSAVYFCASSQEGSHPKQYFGAGTRLSVL.